The clone carrying this TCR beta chain has just a few counts. Its antigen is not identified. This sample was taken from a study of CD8 T cells in ankylosing spondylitis. TCRdb re-analysed the 5' RACE reads in MiXCR, keeping a single row per CDR3 protein. In the table there are approximately 300,000 distinct CDR3 sequences, about a fifth of which are singletons. Study results and limitations: The authors reported significant enrichment of disease-linked clones in matched ankylosing spondylitis synovial fluid.

The germline V gene encodes CDR1 DFQATT and CDR2 SNEGSKA (reference sequence). The CDR3 totals 13 residues. V shed 3 bases, J shed 7 bases, and the junction held 3 bases outside the gene matches. The V and J genes are TRBV20-1 and TRBJ2-4, with TRBD2 matching 10 bases. The sequenced sample consisted of blood, either unsorted or a sorted T cell fraction (not recorded which). This clonotype was sampled from a female donor with ankylosing spondylitis or in good health (not recorded which). The CDR3 region is CSASGLADNIQYF. The CDR3 DNA follows: TGCAGTGCTAGCGGACTAGCGGATAACATTCAGTACTTC.